This T cell receptor beta chain was profiled in a study of shared clonotypes between healthy human individuals. Trimming took off 5 bases at V and 8 bases at J, with 14 bases between the two ends. CDR3 length: 13 residues. The V gene's germline CDR1 is SGHRS and CDR2 YFSETQ. Findings and caveats of the study: Sampling was confined to blood; repertoires within tissues likely differ. Naive subsets generally had larger estimated richness than memory subsets. Sorted-subset samples were not fully sequenced, rarefaction indicated.

Regarding this clone: Its antigen remains unidentified.

The data were produced by immunoSEQ multiplex PCR, yet TCRdb's version contains in-frame clones alone and is incomplete. The sample carries about 1 million clones, roughly 70% recorded once. The clonotype comes from a man between 18 and 29 years old in good health. This chain links TRBV5-1 with TRBJ2-4; no reliable D call. The sample was memory CD4+ T cells sorted from blood. The subset: CD45RA-negative fraction. In DNA form, the CDR3 reads TGCGCCAGCAGGGCAACCCCTCAGGACATTCAGTACTTC. Protein product: CASRATPQDIQYF.